This T cell receptor (beta chain) was captured by sequencing in a study of cytomegalovirus exposure and HLA in healthy donors. PCR was performed using 60 Vbeta and 13 Jbeta primers. Data came from immunoSEQ multiplex PCR; TCRdb stores just in-frame clones and leaves some out. Among roughly 100,000 clones listed, nearly 85% were seen once. V shed 3 bases, J shed 2 bases, and the junction held 9 bases outside the gene matches. This CDR3 is 16 amino acids long. Germline V gene data show CDR1 as MDHEN and CDR2 as SYDVKM. This TCR was sampled from a young man in good health and CMV-seronegative. The chain employs TRBV28 and TRBJ2-5; TRBD1 aligns across 7 bases. The sequenced material came from PBMCs. The CDR3 sequence: CASSFKSDRQQETQYF. In DNA, the CDR3 is TGTGCCAGCAGTTTTAAGTCGGACAGGCAGCAAGAGACCCAGTACTTC.